The rows below give T cell receptor beta chains drawn from one sample of a study of cytomegalovirus exposure and HLA in healthy donors. The method was immunoSEQ multiplex PCR; TCRdb's version includes in-frame clones alone and lacks a portion of them. The sample contains about 330,000 clones, 75% to 90% of which appear only once. The sequencing sample was made of PBMCs. The source of these receptors is a woman aged 30 to 39 in good health and CMV-seropositive. Both conserved end residues are part of each CDR3. D genes are given only for firm matches. Where a row states a size, it is once, few, many or the class of an expanded clone; other rows omit it.

v_call	d_call	clone_size	j_call	cdr3_aa	cdr3_nt
TRBV11-1	.	.	TRBJ2-7	CASSRTRGSNEQYF	TGTGCCAGCAGCCGCACGCGGGGTAGCAACGAGCAGTACTTC
TRBV27	.	.	TRBJ2-1	CASSPGLPYNEQFF	TGTGCCAGCAGTCCGGGACTCCCATACAATGAGCAGTTCTTC
TRBV29-1	.	once	TRBJ2-3	CSVRFSNTDTQYF	TGCAGCGTTCGCTTCTCAAACACAGATACGCAGTATTTT
TRBV30	.	few	TRBJ1-1	CAWSEAPAFF	TGTGCCTGGAGTGAGGCCCCAGCTTTCTTT
TRBV11-1	TRBD1	.	TRBJ2-7	CASRPTGEIQQYF	TGTGCCAGCAGGCCGACAGGGGAAATCCAGCAGTACTTC
TRBV4-1	TRBD1	.	TRBJ2-7	CASSHERGPHEQYF	TGCGCCAGCAGCCACGAAAGGGGGCCCCACGAGCAGTACTTC
TRBV5-1	TRBD2	.	TRBJ2-5	CASSKAGYQETQYF	TGCGCCAGCAGCAAAGCGGGGTACCAAGAGACCCAGTACTTC
TRBV9	.	once	TRBJ2-1	CASSEMQVGDNEQFF	TGTGCCAGCAGCGAAATGCAGGTTGGGGACAATGAGCAGTTCTTC
TRBV11-2	TRBD1	few	TRBJ1-5	CASSLGIQGAQPQHF	TGTGCCAGCAGCTTAGGTATCCAGGGGGCTCAGCCCCAGCATTTT
TRBV6-5	TRBD2	.	TRBJ2-7	CASSLGGSYEQYF	TGTGCCAGCTCATTGGGCGGGAGCTACGAGCAGTACTTC
TRBV27	.	once	TRBJ1-2	CASSWAGPNYGYTF	TGTGCCAGCAGTTGGGCAGGACCGAACTATGGCTACACCTTC
TRBV2	.	.	TRBJ2-7	CASSGGEQYF	TGTGCCAGCAGTGGTGGGGAGCAGTACTTC
TRBV29-1	.	.	TRBJ2-5	CSAPSGSGRETQYF	TGCAGCGCCCCCAGCGGGTCGGGGAGAGAGACCCAGTACTTC
TRBV5-6	TRBD2	.	TRBJ2-5	CASSLEGRGDQETQYF	TGTGCCAGCAGCTTGGAGGGGCGGGGGGACCAAGAGACCCAGTACTTC
TRBV28	.	once	TRBJ2-7	CASNHYGDYEQYF	TGTGCCAGCAACCATTACGGAGACTACGAGCAGTACTTC
TRBV11-1	.	once	TRBJ2-1	CASSYRVADDEQFF	TGTGCCAGCAGCTACAGGGTGGCGGACGATGAGCAGTTCTTC
TRBV10-3	.	.	TRBJ1-1	CAISMNTEAFF	TGTGCCATCAGTATGAACACTGAAGCTTTCTTT
TRBV11-2	TRBD2	.	TRBJ2-7	CASSLERGAYEQYF	TGTGCCAGCAGCTTAGAGCGGGGGGCTTACGAGCAGTACTTC
TRBV19	.	.	TRBJ2-7	CASSSPAFSYEQYF	TGTGCCAGTAGTTCCCCGGCCTTCTCCTACGAGCAGTACTTC
TRBV29-1	TRBD2	.	TRBJ2-1	CSVDGGLENEQFF	TGCAGCGTCGATGGGGGACTAGAAAATGAGCAGTTCTTC
TRBV6-5	.	.	TRBJ2-7	CASRYLPTYEQYF	TGTGCCAGCAGATATTTACCAACTTACGAGCAGTACTTC
TRBV7-9	.	.	TRBJ2-7	CASSLGEGLRYEQYF	TGTGCCAGCAGCTTAGGGGAAGGACTTCGCTACGAGCAGTACTTC
TRBV11-2	.	.	TRBJ2-7	CASSLAGQGGPYEQYF	TGTGCCAGCAGCTTAGCGGGGCAGGGAGGACCCTACGAGCAGTACTTC
TRBV19	.	.	TRBJ1-5	CASSQGPWGNQPQHF	TGTGCCAGTAGCCAGGGTCCTTGGGGCAATCAGCCCCAGCATTTT
TRBV28	TRBD1	once	TRBJ1-4	CASSVQGQGNEKLFF	TGTGCCAGCAGTGTACAGGGGCAGGGAAACGAAAAACTGTTTTTT
TRBV7-3	TRBD1	few	TRBJ2-6	CASSPGLRTGLSGANVLTF	TGTGCCAGCAGCCCTGGGTTGAGGACAGGGCTCTCTGGGGCCAACGTCCTGACTTTC
TRBV19	TRBD2	.	TRBJ2-7	CASSQGLGSYEQYF	TGTGCCAGTTCTCAGGGACTAGGATCCTACGAGCAGTACTTC
TRBV9	TRBD2	.	TRBJ2-2	CASSVEAGRAGELFF	TGTGCCAGCAGCGTAGAGGCAGGGAGGGCCGGGGAGCTGTTTTTT
TRBV29-1	.	.	TRBJ2-7	CSVAPGSYEQYF	TGCAGCGTTGCCCCAGGTTCCTACGAGCAGTACTTC
TRBV12-5	.	.	TRBJ2-2	CASADTGELFF	TGTGCTAGTGCCGACACCGGGGAGCTGTTTTTT
TRBV6-5	.	.	TRBJ2-3	CASSLERSTDTQYF	TGTGCCAGCAGTTTGGAGAGGAGCACAGATACGCAGTATTTT
TRBV6-1	.	few	TRBJ1-6	CASSESPVYNSPLHF	TGTGCCAGCAGTGAAAGTCCAGTCTATAATTCACCCCTCCACTTT
TRBV5-1	.	.	TRBJ2-3	CASSLDLTDTQYF	TGCGCCAGCAGCTTGGACCTCACAGATACGCAGTATTTT
TRBV7-6	.	.	TRBJ1-6	CASSGRGRESNSPLHF	TGTGCCAGCAGCGGAAGGGGCAGGGAATCTAATTCACCCCTCCACTTT
TRBV4-3	.	.	TRBJ1-2	CASSLAPHGQQFYGYTF	TGCGCCAGCAGCCTTGCGCCCCACGGACAGCAATTCTATGGCTACACCTTC
TRBV6-5	.	.	TRBJ1-5	CASSRGGAGQPQHF	TGTGCCAGCAGTCGGGGGGGGGCAGGGCAGCCCCAGCATTTT
TRBV29-1	TRBD1	.	TRBJ1-5	CSVGVRGGNQPQHF	TGCAGCGTTGGAGTCAGGGGGGGTAATCAGCCCCAGCATTTT
TRBV28	TRBD2	.	TRBJ2-4	CASGGGREAKNIQYF	TGTGCCAGCGGAGGAGGGAGGGAAGCCAAAAACATTCAGTACTTC
TRBV28	TRBD1	.	TRBJ2-7	CASSNRDRDYEQYF	TGTGCCAGCAGTAACCGGGACAGGGACTACGAGCAGTACTTC
TRBV6-1	.	.	TRBJ1-6	CASSDTWSSYNSPLHF	TGTGCCAGCAGTGATACGTGGTCCTCCTATAATTCACCCCTCCACTTT
TRBV27	TRBD1	.	TRBJ2-3	CASTTRTGGETDTQYF	TGTGCCAGCACCACTCGGACAGGGGGCGAAACAGATACGCAGTATTTT
TRBV9	.	.	TRBJ2-2	CASSVGGKAGELFF	TGTGCCAGCAGCGTTGGGGGTAAGGCCGGGGAGCTGTTTTTT
TRBV15	TRBD2	once	TRBJ2-3	CATSSWTSGGARDTQYF	TGTGCCACCAGCTCCTGGACTAGCGGGGGAGCGCGGGATACGCAGTATTTT
TRBV12-5	TRBD1	.	TRBJ2-2	CASGLALIGTDTGELFF	TGTGCTAGTGGTTTGGCTCTAATCGGGACAGACACCGGGGAGCTGTTTTTT
TRBV6-4	.	.	TRBJ1-5	CASSLQGGVQPQHF	TGTGCCAGCAGCCTCCAGGGAGGAGTTCAGCCCCAGCATTTT
TRBV30	.	.	TRBJ1-2	CAWSPLQIRANYGYTF	TGTGCCTGGAGTCCCCTACAGATCCGGGCTAACTATGGCTACACCTTC
TRBV6-6	.	.	TRBJ1-2	CASSYQGQDGYTF	TGTGCCAGCAGTTATCAGGGGCAGGATGGCTACACCTTC
TRBV5-6	.	.	TRBJ2-7	CASSQPSADEQYF	TGTGCCAGCAGCCAACCTAGCGCGGACGAGCAGTACTTC
TRBV2	.	.	TRBJ2-7	CASIVWESYEQYF	TGTGCCAGCATTGTCTGGGAGTCCTACGAGCAGTACTTC
TRBV5-1	.	.	TRBJ1-6	CASSSGTTFSSYNSPLHF	TGCGCCAGCAGCTCCGGGACGACTTTCAGCTCCTATAATTCACCCCTCCACTTT
TRBV6-5	.	once	TRBJ1-1	CASSYSGHYTEAFF	TGTGCCAGCAGTTACTCTGGCCACTACACTGAAGCTTTCTTT
TRBV7-9	TRBD2	.	TRBJ2-5	CASSQRGVYQETQYF	TGTGCCAGCAGCCAACGGGGGGTCTACCAAGAGACCCAGTACTTC
TRBV5-4	.	.	TRBJ2-7	CASSFVGVSSYEQYF	TGTGCCAGCAGCTTCGTTGGCGTAAGCTCCTACGAGCAGTACTTC
TRBV7-9	.	once	TRBJ2-1	CASSTGQGYNEQFF	TGTGCCAGCAGCACAGGGCAGGGCTACAATGAGCAGTTCTTC
TRBV29-1	TRBD2	.	TRBJ2-5	CSVGGGRQNQETQYF	TGCAGCGTTGGGGGGGGAAGGCAGAACCAAGAGACCCAGTACTTC
TRBV27	.	.	TRBJ2-1	CASSLLGNEQFF	TGTGCCAGCAGTTTATTGGGAAATGAGCAGTTCTTC
TRBV29-1	.	few	TRBJ1-5	CSVGSSNQPQHF	TGCAGCGTTGGATCCAGCAATCAGCCCCAGCATTTT
TRBV5-1	.	.	TRBJ2-3	CASSKITDTQYF	TGCGCCAGCAGCAAGATTACAGATACGCAGTATTTT
TRBV28	.	.	TRBJ1-1	CASSRPRSVNTEAFF	TGTGCCAGCAGTAGGCCCCGCAGCGTGAACACTGAAGCTTTCTTT
TRBV18	TRBD1	.	TRBJ2-7	CASSAPGQRSYEQYF	TGTGCCAGCTCAGCTCCGGGACAGCGCTCCTACGAGCAGTACTTC